Below are 20 T cell receptor beta chains sequenced from a single sample in a study of a mutant IDH1 vaccine in newly diagnosed glioma. Time point reported: week 47, end of study. The vaccine gave 300 ug of a 20-mer mutant IDH1 peptide subcutaneously per dose. These receptors' antigens are unknown. Using immunoSEQ multiplex PCR, the repertoire was profiled, and TCRdb retains in-frame clones only, with some absent. In the table there are 30,000 to 40,000 clones, roughly 90% of which are singletons. The source was PBMCs, collected from a glioma patient whose treatment included an IDH1 peptide vaccine. The source of these receptors is a woman aged 40 to 55 with glioma.

The chain uses TRBV29-1 and TRBJ2-7, with 11 nucleotides matching TRBD2. Trimming removed 4 bases from V and 2 bases from J; junction bases left unmatched: 10. The germline gives CDR1 SQVTM, CDR2 ANQGSEA. The CDR3 is made up of 16 amino acids. In DNA, the CDR3 is TGCAGCGTTGGACTAGCGGGGATCTCACCACCCTACGAGCAGTACTTC. Translating it yields CSVGLAGISPPYEQYF.

The chain carries TRBV2 and TRBJ2-2; 13 bases match TRBD2. This CDR3 spans 15 amino acids. CDR1 and CDR2 (germline): SNHLY, FYNNEI. The J segment lost 7 bases and the V segment lost 6 bases, leaving 5 bases of the junction unmatched. CDR3: CASSHGLAGVGELFF. CDR3 bases: TGTGCCAGCAGCCATGGACTAGCGGGAGTCGGGGAGCTGTTTTTT.

This chain links TRBV2 with TRBJ1-5; D is uncertain. The germline V gene has CDR1 SNHLY and CDR2 FYNNEI. The length of the CDR3 is 13 residues. V was cut by 4 bases and J by 4 bases, with 8 bases left in between. CDR3 nucleotide sequence: TGTGCCAGCAGTGCGAATGGAAATCAGCCCCAGCATTTT. Translation: CASSANGNQPQHF. The full variable domain, in which reference TRBV2 and TRBJ1-5 provide the parts outside the CDR3, is EPEVTQTPSHQVTQMGQEVILRCVPISNHLYFYWYRQILGQKVEFLVSFYNNEISEKSEIFDDQFSVERPDGSNFTLKIRSTKLEDSAMYFCASSANGNQPQHFGDGTRLSIL.

This chain uses TRBV11-2 with TRBJ1-4; unclear D gene. The CDR3 is 15 amino acids. The V gene lost 1 base and the J gene lost 3 bases, with 9 bases spanning the gap. Germline CDR1 reads SGHAT; CDR2 reads FQNNGV. The CDR3: CASSLGARPNEKLFF. The DNA for the CDR3 is TGTGCCAGCAGCTTAGGAGCCAGGCCTAATGAAAAACTGTTTTTT. Combining the CDR3 with reference TRBV11-2 and TRBJ1-4 gives the whole variable domain EAGVAQSPRYKIIEKRQSVAFWCNPISGHATLYWYQQILGQGPKLLIQFQNNGVVDDSQLPKDRFSAERLKGVDSTLKIQPAKLEDSAVYLCASSLGARPNEKLFFGSGTQLSVL.

This clone was observed a single time. This rearrangement joins TRBV4-3 to TRBJ2-7, with 7 bases aligning to TRBD1. CDR3 size: 14 residues. Germline V CDR1 and CDR2: LGHNA, YSLEER. Trimming removed 1 base from V and 7 bases from J; junction bases left unmatched: 7. CDR3 in DNA: TGCGCCAGCAGCCAAGCTAGGGGGCTGTGGGAGCAGTACTTC. It specifies CASSQARGLWEQYF.

The chain uses TRBV30 and TRBJ1-5; 8 bases align to TRBD1. The trim removed 0 bases at V and 7 bases at J, leaving 2 bases unmatched. In germline, CDR1 is GTSNPN, CDR2 SVGIG (reference sequence). The CDR3 is made up of 13 amino acids. CDR3 amino acids: CAWSVQGGQPQHF. CDR3 DNA sequence: TGTGCCTGGAGTGTACAGGGGGGGCAGCCCCAGCATTTT.

This chain connects TRBV5-1 to TRBJ2-7; D not resolved. With 0 bases removed from V and 5 bases from J, the gap between germline ends came to 9 bases. CDR3 length: 13 residues. Germline V gene lookup returns CDR1 SGHRS and CDR2 YFSETQ. CDR3 protein: CASSLVVGDEQYF. The CDR3 bases are TGCGCCAGCAGCTTGGTGGTGGGCGACGAGCAGTACTTC.

This sequence joins TRBV6-1 and TRBJ1-6; no definite D call. Germline V gene lookup returns CDR1 MNHNS and CDR2 SASEGT. The CDR3 is 13 amino acids. V dropped 6 bases and J dropped 14 bases, with 17 bases sitting between them. Here the CDR3 DNA reads TGTGCCAGCAGCTCCTCCCTCGTAAGGACCCTCCACTTT. This codes for CASSSSLVRTLHF.

This chain's CDR3 is CASSVLGPRSPNEQFF. The CDR3 DNA reads as TGTGCCAGCAGTGTTCTGGGACCCAGATCCCCCAATGAGCAGTTCTTC. The chain links TRBV2 to TRBJ2-1; D may match TRBD1 or TRBD2 (5 bases each). From germline, CDR1 is SNHLY and CDR2 FYNNEI. V was clipped by 4 bases and J by 6 bases, with 19 bases between them. This CDR3 is built from 16 residues.

This sequence joins TRBV5-1 and TRBJ1-5; D not resolved. V was trimmed by 4 bases and J by 1 base, leaving 12 bases between them. CDR1 is SGHRS, CDR2 YFSETQ, per germline. This CDR3 contains 15 residues. In DNA form, the CDR3 reads TGCGCCAGCAGCCCCGTTGCGGGAAGCAATCAGCCCCAGCATTTT. Translation: CASSPVAGSNQPQHF.

The V call is TRBV5-4, the J call TRBJ1-1, with D unresolved. V dropped 0 bases and J dropped 5 bases, with 11 bases sitting between them. In germline, CDR1 is SGHNT, CDR2 YYREEE (reference sequence). This CDR3 spans 14 amino acids. The CDR3 region is CASSLAEGLTEAFF. CDR3 DNA: TGTGCCAGCAGCTTGGCCGAGGGTCTAACTGAAGCTTTCTTT.

V is TRBV13 and J is TRBJ2-5; 7 bases fit TRBD1. Germline values: CDR1 PRHDT, CDR2 FYEKMQ (reference sequence). Trimming took 5 bases from V and 2 from J; bases not matched to a gene: 2. This CDR3 region has 13 residues. Here the CDR3 DNA reads TGTGCCAGCAGCGGGGACAGACAAGAGACCCAGTACTTC. It specifies CASSGDRQETQYF.

The chain has TRBV7-2 and TRBJ1-4; D is uncertain. V shed 2 bases and J shed 8 bases, with 3 bases lying between them. Germline CDR1 and CDR2: SGHTA and FQGNSA. The CDR3 is 11 residues long. This CDR3 is CASSLKEKLFF. In DNA form, the CDR3 reads TGTGCCAGCAGCTTAAAAGAAAAACTGTTTTTT. The full variable domain, in which reference TRBV7-2 and TRBJ1-4 provide the parts outside the CDR3, is GAGVSQSPSNKVTEKGKDVELRCDPISGHTALYWYRQSLGQGLEFLIYFQGNSAPDKSGLPSDRFSAERTGGSVSTLTIQRTQQEDSAVYLCASSLKEKLFFGSGTQLSVL.

J is TRBJ1-2 and V is TRBV6-5; maybe TRBD1 (5 bases). The CDR3 has 14 residues. Between the trimmed V and J ends, which lost 6 bases and 4 bases, there was a span of 15 bases. Germline V CDR1 and CDR2: MNHEY, SVGAGI. This CDR3 reads CASRQPGTVYGYTF. The CDR3 DNA sequence: TGTGCCAGCAGACAGCCAGGGACGGTCTATGGCTACACCTTC.

V is TRBV7-8 and J is TRBJ1-1; a possible D gene is TRBD1 (5 bases). Trimming took 2 bases from V and 1 from J, leaving 20 bases between them. This CDR3 comprises 18 residues. Germline V gene sequence: CDR1 SGHVS, CDR2 FQNEAQ. The CDR3 region has the DNA TGTGCCAGCAGCTTACCGTCAAACAGGTCCGCCACGAACACTGAAGCTTTCTTT. Translation: CASSLPSNRSATNTEAFF.

This sequence joins TRBV6-1 and TRBJ1-3, with TRBD1 matching 8 bases. The CDR3 has 16 amino acids. CDR1 is MNHNS, CDR2 SASEGT, per germline. Trimming took 4 bases from V and 0 from J; bases not matched to a gene: 5. CDR3 sequence (DNA): TGTGCCAGCAGTGTCGGGACAGGCGCCTCTGGAAACACCATATATTTT. Its protein is CASSVGTGASGNTIYF.

The chain joins TRBV29-1 to TRBJ2-3; 11 nucleotides align to TRBD2. Germline lookup yields CDR1 SQVTM and CDR2 ANQGSEA. Trimming at V came to 8 bases and at J to 0 bases, leaving 4 bases not matched to a gene. CDR3 length: 14 residues. The CDR3 reads CSFRTSGSTDTQYF. The CDR3 region has the DNA TGCAGCTTCCGGACTAGCGGGAGCACAGATACGCAGTATTTT.

The DNA for the CDR3 is TGTGCCAGTAGTATCTGGAAGGGCACAGGGGGAGGTCAGCCCCAGCATTTT. It translates to CASSIWKGTGGGQPQHF. The chain uses TRBV19 and TRBJ1-5; the match to TRBD1 covers 8 bases. Germline V lookup: CDR1 LNHDA, CDR2 SQIVND (reference sequence). Trimming removed 3 bases from V and 6 bases from J; junction bases left unmatched: 13. This CDR3 is 17 amino acids long.

The DNA for the CDR3 is TGTGCCAGCAGTTTAACGACAGGGAACACTGAAGCTTTCTTT. Protein: CASSLTTGNTEAFF. The chain combines TRBV28 with TRBJ1-1; a weak D match, TRBD1 (6 bases). The CDR3 extends over 14 amino acids. Germline V gene data show CDR1 as MDHEN and CDR2 as SYDVKM. V was pared by 2 bases and J by 1 base, with 8 bases between. The complete variable domain, with remaining parts taken from reference TRBV28 and TRBJ1-1, reads DVKVTQSSRYLVKRTGEKVFLECVQDMDHENMFWYRQDPGLGLRLIYFSYDVKMKEKGDIPEGYSVSREKKERFSLILESASTNQTSMYLCASSLTTGNTEAFFGQGTRLTVV.

The V gene is TRBV30, the J gene TRBJ2-7, with 10 bases matching TRBD1. Trimming removed 3 bases from V and 3 bases from J; junction bases left unmatched: 2. CDR1 GTSNPN and CDR2 SVGIG come from the germline V gene (reference sequence). The CDR3 spans 13 residues. The CDR3 protein is CAWRTGGFYEQYF. CDR3 in DNA: TGTGCCTGGAGGACAGGGGGCTTCTACGAGCAGTACTTC.